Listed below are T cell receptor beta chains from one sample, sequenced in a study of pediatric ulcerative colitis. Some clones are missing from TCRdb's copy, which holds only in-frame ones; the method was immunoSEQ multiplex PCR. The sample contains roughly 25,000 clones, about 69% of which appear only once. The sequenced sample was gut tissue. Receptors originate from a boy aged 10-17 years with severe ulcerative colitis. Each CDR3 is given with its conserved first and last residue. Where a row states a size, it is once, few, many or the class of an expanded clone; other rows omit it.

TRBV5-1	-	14	CASSSGQAAYEQYF
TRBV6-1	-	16	CASSDSGGGWRQPQHF
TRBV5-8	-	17	CASSPLGAGVTYNEQFF
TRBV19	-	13	CASSIIDRAGYTF
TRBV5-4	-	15	CASSFAGLNTDTQYF
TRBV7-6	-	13	CASSRLASETQYF
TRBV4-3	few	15	CASSPSGSSYNEQFF
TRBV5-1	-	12	CASSWDREEAFF
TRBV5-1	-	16	CASHDWEREGTDTQYF
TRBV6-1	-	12	CASRALGNTIYF
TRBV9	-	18	CASSVGTSGQASQETQYF
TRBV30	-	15	CAWRRLGPGQNIQYF
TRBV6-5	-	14	CASSRGGPGNEQFF
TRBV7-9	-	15	CASSPPAGASYEQYF
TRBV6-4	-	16	CASSGDSDTGANVLTF
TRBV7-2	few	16	CASSLAPRGQAGELFF
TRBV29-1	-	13	CSVVQADTDTQYF
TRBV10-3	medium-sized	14	CAISTRPGWDGYTF
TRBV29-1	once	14	CSVEDRSGFYGYTF
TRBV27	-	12	CASSFGQETQYF
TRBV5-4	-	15	CASSQEDSANYGYTF
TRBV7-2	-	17	CASSLVRSSGRGDEQFF
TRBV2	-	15	CASSPRQGGTDTQYF
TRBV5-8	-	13	CASSPRDGTEAFF
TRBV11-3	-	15	CASSLDQVGGETQYF
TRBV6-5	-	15	CASSQGGASSYEQYF
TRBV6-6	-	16	CASSYRTSGRLETQYF
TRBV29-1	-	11	CSVVGGYEQYF
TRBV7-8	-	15	CASSSEAARAYEQYF
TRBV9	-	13	CASSVAIDTEAFF
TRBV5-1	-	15	CASSLASSDTGELFF
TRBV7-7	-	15	CASSSLAGGAETQYF
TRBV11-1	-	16	CASSTRLDRGTDTQYF
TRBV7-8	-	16	CASSLLPSGSLDTQYF
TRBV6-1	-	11	CASLEGYEQYF
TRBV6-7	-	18	CASSYSFGLAGLSDTQYF
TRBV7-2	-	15	CASTVQGRVGNTIYF
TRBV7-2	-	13	CASTLDRYNEQFF
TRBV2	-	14	CASSETAAYNEQFF
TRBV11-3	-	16	CASSVAQGPSTDTQYF
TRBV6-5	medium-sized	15	CASSPRGAGNQPQHF
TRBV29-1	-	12	CSVESSPYEQYF
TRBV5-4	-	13	CAIKIGGTNEQYF